Sequencing of this T cell receptor beta chain was carried out in a study of OX40 agonist ivuxolimab in advanced cancers. Across the whole study: Ivuxolimab, an agonist antibody against OX40 (CD134), was given to patients. There were three patients with partial responses, one having hepatocellular carcinoma and two cutaneous melanoma.

Findings and caveats of the study: Partly responding patients at 0.1-3.0 mg/kg showed some of the smallest clonal expansion.

This CDR3 is 17 amino acids long. Germline CDR1 and CDR2: LGHNA and YSLEER. Losses at the gene ends were 0 bases for V and 1 base for J; bases not matched to a gene: 6. With respect to this clone: The antigen remains undetermined.

TCRdb's table, derived via immunoSEQ multiplex PCR, lists solely in-frame clones and lacks some. This sample has around 15,000 clones, with about 75% found just once. The chain combines TRBV4-3 with TRBJ2-7; TRBD2 matches at 10 bases. The source of this sequence is an adult with an advanced solid tumor such as melanoma, head and neck, liver or kidney cancer. The sample in question was CD4+ or CD8+ T cells sorted from blood, obtained in a trial of the OX40 agonist ivuxolimab. CDR3 in amino acids: CASSQEFQRGGSYEQYF. Written as DNA, the CDR3 is TGCGCCAGCAGCCAAGAGTTCCAGCGGGGGGGGTCCTACGAGCAGTACTTC.